Listed below are T cell receptor beta chains from one sample, sequenced in a study of blood T cell repertoires in COVID-19. Profiled with immunoSEQ multiplex PCR; TCRdb holds only in-frame clones, not every one. The repertoire consists of about 65,000 clones, with roughly four fifths occurring once and the leading ten covering about 16%. Sequenced sample: peripheral blood. Source of these receptors: a man of 80 years or more with acute or convalescent COVID-19. Both conserved end residues are part of each CDR3. D genes are given only for firm matches. A clone size is listed for some rows: how often the clone was seen (once, few, many), or a class if it is expanded.

. TRBD2 TRBJ2-5 TRBV25-1 TGTGCCAGCAGTGGAGGGACTAGCGGGGCCCGGGGGGAGACCCAGTACTTC CASSGGTSGARGETQYF
. . TRBJ1-1 TRBV10-3 TGTGCCATCAGTGTGGGGGGCACTGAAGCTTTCTTT CAISVGGTEAFF
. TRBD1 TRBJ1-2 TRBV24-1 TGTGCCACCAGTGATTCCGGGACAGGGGTTGGCGGCTACACCTTC CATSDSGTGVGGYTF
few TRBD1 TRBJ2-1 TRBV14 TGTGCCAGCAGCCAGCCGTGGACAGGGCGCACCGATGAGCAGTTCTTC CASSQPWTGRTDEQFF
. TRBD1 TRBJ1-1 TRBV6-5 TGTGCCAGCAGTTACGACACAGGGGTGGCCACTGAAGCTTTCTTT CASSYDTGVATEAFF
few TRBD1 TRBJ2-2 TRBV24-1 TGTGCCACCGGGGGACAGGGCGAAGAGACCGGGGAGCTGTTTTTT CATGGQGEETGELFF
. . TRBJ1-6 TRBV6-5 TGTGCCAGCACTGTGGCTTATAATTCACCCCTCCACTTT CASTVAYNSPLHF
. TRBD1 TRBJ2-5 TRBV5-4 TGTGCCAGCAGCGGGGACAGTTTAAAGTACCAAGAGACCCAGTACTTC CASSGDSLKYQETQYF
once TRBD1 TRBJ2-7 TRBV5-1 TGCGCCAGCAGCTTGACCGGACAGGGGTCGGGAGAGCAGTACTTC CASSLTGQGSGEQYF
. TRBD1 TRBJ2-1 TRBV2 TGTGCCAGCAGCTTGAATACAGGGGCCAATGAGCAGTTCTTC CASSLNTGANEQFF
once TRBD2 TRBJ2-2 TRBV5-4 TGTGCCAGCAGCTCTGGGATAGCGGGGACCTCGGGGGAGCTGTTTTTT CASSSGIAGTSGELFF
. TRBD2 TRBJ2-3 TRBV3-1/TRBV3-2 TGTGCCAGCAGCCAAGCTCTAGCGGGGATGGGGGCAGATACGCAGTATTTT CASSQALAGMGADTQYF
. . TRBJ1-2 TRBV30 TGTGCCCTGGAAGGACAGAAGATATATGGCTACACCTTC CALEGQKIYGYTF
. . TRBJ2-3 TRBV3-1/TRBV3-2 TGTGCCAGCAGCCTTTCGGCGGGGTCTGATACGCAGTATTTT CASSLSAGSDTQYF
. TRBD2 TRBJ2-3 TRBV7-3 TGTGCCAGCAGCTTTAGCGGGAGTGATACGCAGTATTTT CASSFSGSDTQYF
. . TRBJ1-1 TRBV7-2 TGTGCCAGCAGCCAAGACAGGCTGTTGAGACTTGAAGCTTTCTTT CASSQDRLLRLEAFF
. . TRBJ2-7 TRBV5-6 TGTGCCAGCAGCTTCCTTGGCAGGTCCTACGAGCAGTACTTC CASSFLGRSYEQYF
. TRBD2 TRBJ2-1 TRBV11-3 TGTGCCAGCAGCTTAGATCTGCGGGGGGGGTCCTACAATGAGCAGTTCTTC CASSLDLRGGSYNEQFF
once TRBD1 TRBJ2-3 TRBV9 TGTGCCAGCAGCGACGGACAGGGGTTGGCAGATACGCAGTATTTT CASSDGQGLADTQYF
. TRBD1 TRBJ1-2 TRBV6-5 TGTGCCAGCAGCCGGGACAGGGGACCCTATGGCTACACCTTC CASSRDRGPYGYTF
once TRBD1 TRBJ2-1 TRBV11-3 TGTGCCAGCAGCTTAGAAGATCGGGACAGGGTAAATGAGCAGTTCTTC CASSLEDRDRVNEQFF
. . TRBJ2-2 TRBV7-3 TGTGCCAGCAGCAGTGAGGGGGAGCTGTTTTTT CASSSEGELFF
. . TRBJ1-5 TRBV3-1/TRBV3-2 TGTGCCAGCAGCGCGACCTCAGGGGTTCCCCAGCATTTT CASSATSGVPQHF
. TRBD1 TRBJ2-7 TRBV2 TGTGCCAGCCGGCAGGGGGTCGAGCAGTACTTC CASRQGVEQYF
once TRBD1 TRBJ2-2 TRBV7-3 TGTGCCAGCAGCTTACACCCGGGACAGGGTGTCACCGGGGAGCTGTTTTTT CASSLHPGQGVTGELFF
. . TRBJ1-4 TRBV2 TGTGCCAGCAGCCGAAGGGGGACATCCACAGAAAAACTGTTTTTT CASSRRGTSTEKLFF
. . TRBJ2-1 TRBV24-1 TGTGCCACCAGTGATGGGGCGAGCGCGGGATCCTACAATGAGCAGTTCTTC CATSDGASAGSYNEQFF
. TRBD2 TRBJ2-1 TRBV13 TGTGCCAGCAGCTTCGGGGGGACGCAGTTCTTC CASSFGGTQFF
. . TRBJ1-1 TRBV5-1 TGCGCCAGCAGCTTGGGAGGGAACACTGAAGCTTTCTTT CASSLGGNTEAFF
. . TRBJ1-6 TRBV7-8 TGTGCCAGCAGCTTCTCGGGCAGTGGGGAGAATTCACCCCTCCACTTT CASSFSGSGENSPLHF
. TRBD1 TRBJ2-7 TRBV5-5 TGTGCCAGCAGCTTCCTGACAGGGGGAGGCGAGCAGTACTTC CASSFLTGGGEQYF
few TRBD1 TRBJ1-4 TRBV5-1 TGCGCCAGCAGCCCAGGGGGGTTGAGAAATGAAAAACTGTTTTTT CASSPGGLRNEKLFF
. TRBD1 TRBJ2-4 TRBV7-9 TGTGCCAGCAGCGCTACCGGGACAGCAAAAAACATTCAGTACTTC CASSATGTAKNIQYF
. . TRBJ2-5 TRBV5-1 TGCGCCAGCAGCTTGGTTCCGGGGGAAGGAGAGACCCAGTACTTC CASSLVPGEGETQYF
. . TRBJ2-2 TRBV5-1 TGCGCCAGCAGCTGGGGCGGGACTTCCCACACCGGGGAGCTGTTTTTT CASSWGGTSHTGELFF
. . TRBJ1-2 TRBV18 TGTGCCAGCTCACCCGGGGTGAGCTATGGCTACACCTTC CASSPGVSYGYTF
few . TRBJ1-1 TRBV27 TGTGCCAGCAGCAAAAGCGAGTACACTGAAGCTTTCTTT CASSKSEYTEAFF
few TRBD1 TRBJ2-7 TRBV5-1 TGCGCCAGCAGCTTGGTTGCACAGGGGTACGAGCAGTACTTC CASSLVAQGYEQYF
. TRBD1 TRBJ2-2 TRBV5-8 TGTGCCAGCAGCTTGGGGACAGGGATCACCGGGGAGCTGTTTTTT CASSLGTGITGELFF
. TRBD1 TRBJ1-1 TRBV19 TGTGCCAGTAGTGCGACAGGGTGGGACACTGAAGCTTTCTTT CASSATGWDTEAFF
. . TRBJ1-5 TRBV10-2 TGCGCCAGCAGGGGGGGGTCTTGGAGTCAGCCCCAGCATTTT CASRGGSWSQPQHF